These 25 T cell receptor beta chains were sequenced from one sample in a study of blood T cell repertoires in COVID-19 (dated by TCRdb to about 2020). The library came from the immunoSEQ multiplex PCR assay. As stored in TCRdb, this immuneACCESS dataset retains in-frame rearrangements with V and J assigned. A fraction of the clones does not appear; measured against another copy, unresolved V genes explain less than half of the discrepancy, and the remainder lacks a known reason. For this sample the table gives 200,000 or so clones, of which less than 90% were detected only once. The leading ten clones occupy around 1.6% of the sample. The sequencing input was peripheral blood. These receptors originate from a man aged 65-85 years with acute or convalescent COVID-19.

J is TRBJ1-2 and V is TRBV6-5, with D possibly matching TRBD1 (6 bases). This CDR3 has 14 amino acids. Trimming cost V 0 bases and J 6 bases, with 11 bases left between them. CDR1 MNHEY and CDR2 SVGAGI come from the germline V gene. CDR3 DNA: TGTGCCAGCAGTTACTCGCAGGGGAGGGATGGCTACACCTTC. Residues: CASSYSQGRDGYTF.

The J gene is TRBJ1-2, the V gene TRBV5-5, with 9 bases lining up with TRBD1. J lost 4 bases, V lost 4 bases, and 8 bases had no gene match. This CDR3 region has 15 residues. The V gene's germline CDR1 is SGHKS and CDR2 YYEKEE (reference sequence). CDR3 loop: CASSRRTGDPYGYTF. The CDR3 DNA follows: TGTGCCAGCAGCAGACGGACAGGGGATCCCTATGGCTACACCTTC.

This chain links TRBV20-1 with TRBJ2-3, with 7 bases aligning to TRBD2. Germline V gene sequence: CDR1 DFQATT, CDR2 SNEGSKA (reference sequence). The CDR3 loop spans 15 amino acids. V shed 3 bases and J 3 bases; nucleotides not matched to a gene: 9. For the CDR3, the DNA is TGCAGTGCTAGTACGGCTAGCGGAGGAACAGATACGCAGTATTTT. Its translation is CSASTASGGTDTQYF.

This sequence joins TRBV19 and TRBJ2-6, with D perhaps matching TRBD1 (6 bases). Germline V gene data show CDR1 as LNHDA and CDR2 as SQIVND (reference sequence). V gave up 4 bases and J gave up 1 base, with 11 bases separating them. The CDR3 sequence is 16 residues long. The CDR3 here is CASSSRGGSGANVLTF. CDR3 nucleotide sequence: TGTGCCAGTAGTAGCAGGGGCGGGTCTGGGGCCAACGTCCTGACTTTC.

The chain employs TRBV5-8 and TRBJ2-1; tentative D call: TRBD2 (6 bases). CDR1 is SGHTS, CDR2 YDEGEE, per germline. Trimming took off 4 bases at V and 12 bases at J, with 17 bases between the two ends. The length of the CDR3 is 13 residues. The CDR3 region is CASSQGLRRGQFF. CDR3 bases: TGTGCCAGCAGCCAGGGACTCCGGAGGGGGCAGTTCTTC.

This clone was seen a single time. V is TRBV5-5 and J is TRBJ2-1; TRBD2 might be the D (6 bases). Germline assignment: CDR1 SGHKS and CDR2 YYEKEE (reference sequence). The CDR3 totals 20 residues. V was clipped by 0 bases and J by 0 bases, with 22 bases between them. DNA for the CDR3: TGTGCCAGCAGCTTGGCCCACGGTAGCGGACTCGGGAGCTCCTACAATGAGCAGTTCTTC. Protein product: CASSLAHGSGLGSSYNEQFF. Supplemented by reference TRBV5-5 and TRBJ2-1, the full variable domain reads DAGVTQSPTHLIKTRGQQVTLRCSPISGHKSVSWYQQVLGQGPQFIFQYYEKEERGRGNFPDRFSARQFPNYSSELNVNALLLGDSALYLCASSLAHGSGLGSSYNEQFFGPGTRLTVL.

The V and J genes are TRBV18 and TRBJ1-1; D unresolved. The germline V gene encodes CDR1 KGHSH and CDR2 LQKENI. The V end was cut by 0 bases, the J end by 1 base, with 9 bases between. The CDR3 loop spans 15 amino acids. For the CDR3, the DNA is TGTGCCAGCTCACCACCGGCAGGTTCGAACACTGAAGCTTTCTTT. This codes for CASSPPAGSNTEAFF. Full variable domain (missing parts from reference TRBV18 and TRBJ1-1): NAGVMQNPRHLVRRRGQEARLRCSPMKGHSHVYWYRQLPEEGLKFMVYLQKENIIDESGMPKERFSAEFPKEGPSILRIQQVVRGDSAAYFCASSPPAGSNTEAFFGQGTRLTVV.

The rearrangement joins TRBV28 to TRBJ1-2, with 8 bases that match TRBD1. Germline values: CDR1 MDHEN, CDR2 SYDVKM. V gave up 6 bases and J gave up 7 bases; unmatched junction bases: 4. This CDR3 region has 12 residues. DNA of the CDR3: TGTGCCAGCAGCCTCGGGACAGGTGGCTACACCTTC. Translation: CASSLGTGGYTF.

The chain employs TRBV7-9 and TRBJ1-6; weak D call: TRBD1 (6 bases). The CDR3 has 14 residues. Trimming took off 2 bases at V and 10 bases at J, with 12 bases between the two ends. Germline assignment: CDR1 SEHNR and CDR2 FQNEAQ (reference sequence). The CDR3 bases are TGTGCCAGCAGCTTATTACAGGGTGGCTCACCCCTCCACTTT. Protein sequence: CASSLLQGGSPLHF.

In this sample, this clone turned up a few times. The chain employs TRBV7-2 and TRBJ2-7, with 7 positions matching TRBD1. The CDR3 runs to 14 residues. V was pared by 5 bases and J by 4 bases, with 8 bases of the junction left unmatched. The germline CDR1 and CDR2 sequences are SGHTA and FQGNSA. CDR3 coding DNA: TGTGCCAGCAGCCCGCAGGGACAGCAATACGAGCAGTACTTC. Translating gives CASSPQGQQYEQYF.

The chain recombines TRBV29-1 with TRBJ2-7, with TRBD2 matching over 10 bases. The CDR3 consists of 14 residues. Per germline, CDR1 SQVTM and CDR2 ANQGSEA. Germline trimming cut 5 bases from V and 0 bases from J; bases unmatched to any gene: 4. CDR3 in amino acids: CSVRTSGSSYEQYF. DNA of the CDR3: TGCAGCGTTAGGACTAGCGGAAGCTCCTACGAGCAGTACTTC.

The V call is TRBV27, the J call TRBJ2-5; the match to TRBD2 covers 13 bases. The J segment lost 4 bases and the V segment lost 8 bases, leaving 4 bases of the junction unmatched. CDR1 is MNHEY and CDR2 is SMNVEV in the germline V gene (reference sequence). The CDR3 consists of 14 residues. The CDR3 reads CASRTSGRGETQYF. For the CDR3, the DNA is TGTGCCAGCCGGACTAGCGGGAGAGGAGAGACCCAGTACTTC.

The table lists this clone with a count of one. This chain links TRBV7-9 with TRBJ2-7, with a tentative D call TRBD1 (6 bases). Trimming left V 6 bases short and J 5 bases short, with 20 bases between. CDR1 and CDR2 (germline): SEHNR, FQNEAQ (reference sequence). This CDR3 contains 15 residues. This CDR3 reads CASSFTGTSNDEQYF. CDR3 sequence (DNA): TGTGCCAGCAGTTTCACCGGGACATCCAACGACGAGCAGTACTTC.

The chain is built from TRBV2 and TRBJ2-3; TRBD2 matches 8 bases. CDR3 length: 16 amino acids. The V gene end was trimmed by 7 bases and the J gene end by 0 bases; junction bases not matched to a gene: 9. CDR1 is SNHLY, CDR2 FYNNEI, per germline. CDR3 region: CASTLLTSASTDTQYF. The CDR3 DNA reads TGTGCCAGCACGCTACTGACTAGCGCCAGCACAGATACGCAGTATTTT.

The chain has TRBV13 and TRBJ2-1; 12 bases fit TRBD2. The junction had 7 bases not matched to a gene; V was cut back by 5 bases and J by 8 bases. The germline gives CDR1 PRHDT, CDR2 FYEKMQ (reference sequence). The CDR3 runs 15 residues. The chain's CDR3 is CASSPTSGSWDEQFF. The CDR3 region has the DNA TGTGCCAGCAGCCCGACTAGCGGGAGCTGGGATGAGCAGTTCTTC.

CDR3 DNA: TGTGCTAGTGGTTTGGGAACGAGCGGCAATGAGCAGTTCTTC. The encoded protein is CASGLGTSGNEQFF. The chain joins TRBV12-5 to TRBJ2-1; D is possibly TRBD2 (5 bases). Trimming cost V 1 base and J 6 bases, with 10 bases left between them. CDR1 LGHNT and CDR2 FRNRAP come from the germline V gene. The CDR3 is 14 amino acids.

This chain joins TRBV15 and TRBJ2-5; D possibly corresponds to TRBD1 (6 bases). V lost 0 bases and J lost 2, with 10 bases in between. The germline gives CDR1 LNHNV, CDR2 YYDKDF (reference sequence). The CDR3 sequence is 15 residues long. The CDR3 sequence is CATSRDPGAQETQYF. The CDR3 DNA reads as TGTGCCACCAGCAGAGATCCAGGGGCTCAAGAGACCCAGTACTTC.

The chain recombines TRBV5-1 with TRBJ2-4; the match to TRBD2 covers 13 bases. CDR3 length: 19 amino acids. After removal of 2 bases from V and 6 bases from J, the junction contained 14 bases not matched to a gene. Per the germline V gene, CDR1 is SGHRS and CDR2 is YFSETQ. The CDR3 protein is CASSFLPGLAGELGNIQYF. In DNA, the CDR3 is TGCGCCAGCAGCTTCTTACCCGGACTAGCGGGAGAATTAGGAAACATTCAGTACTTC.

The chain links TRBV5-4 to TRBJ2-1; 9 positions agree with TRBD2. CDR3 length: 17 amino acids. J gave up 4 bases and V 0 bases, and 8 bases lay outside the gene matches. Germline V gene sequence: CDR1 SGHNT, CDR2 YYREEE (reference sequence). The DNA of the CDR3 is TGTGCCAGCAGCTTGGACGGCGGGAGGGCCGGTTACAATGAGCAGTTCTTC. It translates to CASSLDGGRAGYNEQFF.

This clone occurred many times. The chain employs TRBV5-3 and TRBJ1-5, with TRBD1 identical over 8 bases. TRBV5-3 is an ORF for which the function is uncertain. The CDR3 consists of 14 residues. V shed 0 bases and J 9 bases; nucleotides not matched to a gene: 5. For the CDR3, the DNA is TGTGCCAGAAGCTTGGGACAGGGGAAGTCGCCCCAGCATTTT. The encoded protein is CARSLGQGKSPQHF.

This chain links TRBV5-8 with TRBJ1-1, with 11 bases matching TRBD1. Germline V gives CDR1 SGHTS, CDR2 YDEGEE. The CDR3 loop spans 14 amino acids. Trimming took 4 bases from V and 10 from J; bases not matched to a gene: 9. The DNA of the CDR3 is TGTGCCAGCAGCCCCTGGACAGGGGGCCACGGAGCTTTCTTT. It yields the protein CASSPWTGGHGAFF.

This clone occurred once. V gene TRBV29-1 combines with J gene TRBJ2-2; D is unclear. Germline assignment: CDR1 SQVTM and CDR2 ANQGSEA. The CDR3 contains 11 residues. Trimming shortened V by 8 bases and J by 7 bases, and 11 bases separated the two germline ends. The CDR3 coding sequence is TGCAGCACCCACCTAGGCGGGGAGCTGTTTTTT. Protein: CSTHLGGELFF.

V and J are TRBV9 and TRBJ2-1; D possibly corresponds to TRBD2 (6 bases). V lost 4 bases and J lost 2, with 16 bases in between. Germline V gene data show CDR1 as SGDLS and CDR2 as YYNGEE. The CDR3 contains 16 residues. As DNA, the CDR3 is TGTGCCAGCAGCCTTACCCCGGCGGGGACCTACAATGAGCAGTTCTTC. Amino acid sequence: CASSLTPAGTYNEQFF.

This chain uses TRBV20-1 with TRBJ1-5; 9 bases align to TRBD1. Germline-derived CDR1 and CDR2 are DFQATT and SNEGSKA (reference sequence). This CDR3 comprises 16 residues. V shed 3 bases, J shed 2 bases, and the junction held 8 bases outside the gene matches. CDR3 DNA sequence: TGCAGTGCTAGTGGTGGGACAGGGCGTCGCAATCAGCCCCAGCATTTT. As protein: CSASGGTGRRNQPQHF.

CDR3 coding DNA: TGTGCCAGTAGTACTACCGTCACGAGCTACCTGACTTCTGGGGCCAACGTCCTGACTTTC. This encodes CASSTTVTSYLTSGANVLTF. The chain is built from TRBV19 and TRBJ2-6, with no clear D. Trimming removed 4 bases at V and 1 base at J, with 23 bases between. The CDR3 consists of 20 residues. Germline V CDR1 and CDR2: LNHDA, SQIVND (reference sequence).